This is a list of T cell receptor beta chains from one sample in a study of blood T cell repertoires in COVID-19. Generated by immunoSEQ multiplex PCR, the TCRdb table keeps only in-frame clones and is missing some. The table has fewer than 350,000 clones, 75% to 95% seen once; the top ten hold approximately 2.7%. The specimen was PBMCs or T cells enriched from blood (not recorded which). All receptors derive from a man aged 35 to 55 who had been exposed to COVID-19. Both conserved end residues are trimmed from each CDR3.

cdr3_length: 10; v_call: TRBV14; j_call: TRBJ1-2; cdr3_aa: ASSQLDYGYT
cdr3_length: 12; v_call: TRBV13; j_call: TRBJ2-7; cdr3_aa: ASSRAGRDYEQY
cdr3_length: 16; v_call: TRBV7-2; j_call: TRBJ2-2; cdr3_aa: ASSSRSKVREGLGELF
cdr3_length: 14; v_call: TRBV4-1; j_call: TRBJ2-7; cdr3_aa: ASSPKTSGGLYEQY
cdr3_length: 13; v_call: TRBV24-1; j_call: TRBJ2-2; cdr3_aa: ATSDLSGDSGELF
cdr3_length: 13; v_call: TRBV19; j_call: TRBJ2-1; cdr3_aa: ASNDGLISYNEQF
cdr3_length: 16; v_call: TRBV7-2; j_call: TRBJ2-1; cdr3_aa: ASSLIYGRPDPYNEQF
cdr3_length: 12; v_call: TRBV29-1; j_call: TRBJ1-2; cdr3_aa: SALDVWRGYGYT
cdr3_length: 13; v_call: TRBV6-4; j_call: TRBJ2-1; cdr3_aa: ASSEREGGGDEQF
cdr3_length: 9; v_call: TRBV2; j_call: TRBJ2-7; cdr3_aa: GSGLSYEQY
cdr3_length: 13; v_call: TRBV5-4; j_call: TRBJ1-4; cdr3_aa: ASSLGGTVNEKLF
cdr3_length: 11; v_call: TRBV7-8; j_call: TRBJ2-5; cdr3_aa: ASSLILSETQY
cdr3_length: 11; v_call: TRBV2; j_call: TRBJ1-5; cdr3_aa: ASLDRADQPQH
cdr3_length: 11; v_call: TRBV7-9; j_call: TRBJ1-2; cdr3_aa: ASSLGEDYGYT
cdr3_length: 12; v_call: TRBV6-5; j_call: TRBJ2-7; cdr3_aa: ASSHRTASYEQY
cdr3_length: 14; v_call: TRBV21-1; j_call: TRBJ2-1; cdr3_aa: ASRRSSQGGGNEQF
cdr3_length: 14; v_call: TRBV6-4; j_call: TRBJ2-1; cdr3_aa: ASSSIAGGPGDEQF
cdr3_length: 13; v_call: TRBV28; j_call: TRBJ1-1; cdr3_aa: ASSPTGQLNTEAF
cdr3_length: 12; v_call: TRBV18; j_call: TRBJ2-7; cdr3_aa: ASSPGQGADEQY
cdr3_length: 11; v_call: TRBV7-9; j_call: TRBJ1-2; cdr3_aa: ASSLTGVDGYT
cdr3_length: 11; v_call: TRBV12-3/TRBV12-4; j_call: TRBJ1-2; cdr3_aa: ASSAARDYGYT
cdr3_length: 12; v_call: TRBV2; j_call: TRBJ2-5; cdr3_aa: ASREQGAQETQY
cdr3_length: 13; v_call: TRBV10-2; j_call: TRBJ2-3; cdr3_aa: ASSDSFSSTDTQY
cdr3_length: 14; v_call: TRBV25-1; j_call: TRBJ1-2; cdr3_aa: ASSEHQGQGLSGYT
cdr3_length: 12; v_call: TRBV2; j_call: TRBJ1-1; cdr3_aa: ASRLDSGGTEAF
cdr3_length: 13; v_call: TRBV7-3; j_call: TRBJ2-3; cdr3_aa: ASSDDGSGPDTQY
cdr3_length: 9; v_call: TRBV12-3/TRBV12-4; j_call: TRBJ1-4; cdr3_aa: ASSSYEKLF
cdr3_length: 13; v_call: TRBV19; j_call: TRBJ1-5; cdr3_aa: ASSIAGGRQQPQH
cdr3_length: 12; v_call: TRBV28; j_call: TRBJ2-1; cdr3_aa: ASTGTAYDNEQF
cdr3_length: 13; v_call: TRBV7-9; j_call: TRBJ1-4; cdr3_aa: ASSLTTGLNEKLF
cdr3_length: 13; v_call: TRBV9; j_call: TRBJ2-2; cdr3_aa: ASSEAGGGTGELF
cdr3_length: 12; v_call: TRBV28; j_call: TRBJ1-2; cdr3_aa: ANSDRGLLYGYT
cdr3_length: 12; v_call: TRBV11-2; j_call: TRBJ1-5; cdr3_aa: ASSLAGGGQPQH
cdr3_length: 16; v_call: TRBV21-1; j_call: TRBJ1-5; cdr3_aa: ASSKLGLQGVMNQPQH
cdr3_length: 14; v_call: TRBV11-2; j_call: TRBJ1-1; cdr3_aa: ASSLELGSGNTEAF
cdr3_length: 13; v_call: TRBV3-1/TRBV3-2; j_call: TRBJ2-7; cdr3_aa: ASSRVSTASYEQY
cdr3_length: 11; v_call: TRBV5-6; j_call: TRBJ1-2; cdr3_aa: ASSLGGYYGYT
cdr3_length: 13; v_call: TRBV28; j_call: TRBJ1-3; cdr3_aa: ASTFRSLSGNTIY
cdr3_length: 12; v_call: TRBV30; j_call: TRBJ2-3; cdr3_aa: AWSVGGITDTQY
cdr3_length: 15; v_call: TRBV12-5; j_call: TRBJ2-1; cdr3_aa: ASGRRLAGGPDNEQF
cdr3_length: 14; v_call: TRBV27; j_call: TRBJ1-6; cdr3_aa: ASSLSGQAWVSPLH
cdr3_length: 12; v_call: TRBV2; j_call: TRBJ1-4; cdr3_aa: ASSEGRFNEKLF
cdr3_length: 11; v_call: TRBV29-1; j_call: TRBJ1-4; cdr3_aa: SVGAAGREKLF
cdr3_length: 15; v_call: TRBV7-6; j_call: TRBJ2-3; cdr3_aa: ASSLNPSGRSTDTQY
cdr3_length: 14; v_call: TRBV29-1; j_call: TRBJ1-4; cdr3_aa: SVVLGGLWTNEKLF
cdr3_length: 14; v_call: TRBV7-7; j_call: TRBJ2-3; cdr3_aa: ASSPTLAGFTDTQY
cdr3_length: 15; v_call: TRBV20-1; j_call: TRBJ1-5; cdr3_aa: SASKRGSGTAYQPQH
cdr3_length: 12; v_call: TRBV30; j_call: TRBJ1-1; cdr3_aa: AWNSQGPNTEAF
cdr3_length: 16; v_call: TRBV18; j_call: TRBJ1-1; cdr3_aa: ASSPIDLTGFGNTEAF
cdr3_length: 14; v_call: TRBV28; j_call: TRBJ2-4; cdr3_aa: ASSPKGTGKKNIQY